These 6 T cell receptor beta chains were sequenced from one sample in a study of blood T cells in healthy people across ages. Alongside a J-beta primer mix, a sample-barcoded 5' primer served in a second PCR lasting about 6 to 12 cycles. MiXCR, applied by TCRdb to the 5' RACE reads, yields one record per CDR3 protein. The data contain hundreds of thousands of distinct CDR3 sequences, roughly 21% of them singletons. The sample consisted of blood. These receptors all come from a man aged 65-85 years in good health.

This clonotype was seen more than once but under ten times. The rearrangement uses TRBV9 and TRBJ2-5; TRBD2 might be the D (6 bases). In germline, CDR1 is SGDLS, CDR2 YYNGEE. The length of the CDR3 is 15 residues. Trimming pared 1 base from V and 0 bases from J, leaving 10 bases between. The CDR3 here is CASSVNGGYQETQYF. CDR3 bases: TGTGCCAGCAGCGTAAACGGAGGGTACCAAGAGACCCAGTACTTC.

This clonotype was seen a few times. This sequence joins TRBV7-8 and TRBJ2-7; D not certain. V shed 3 bases and J shed 4 bases, with 19 bases lying between them. There are 16 residues in the CDR3. Germline V gene data show CDR1 as SGHVS and CDR2 as FQNEAQ. The CDR3 bases are TGTGCCAGCAGCTTGTCCTCACTACTGTCGAGGTACGAGCAGTACTTC. Protein sequence: CASSLSSLLSRYEQYF.

The chain carries TRBV3-1 and TRBJ2-1, with D possibly TRBD2 on 5 matching bases. The CDR3 spans 15 residues. CDR1 and CDR2 (germline): LGHDT, YNNKEL (reference sequence). Trimming cost V 3 bases and J 0 bases, with 9 bases left between them. CDR3 sequence: CASSHLSGSYNEQFF. For the CDR3, the DNA is TGTGCCAGCAGCCACTTAAGCGGCTCCTACAATGAGCAGTTCTTC.

The chain uses TRBV4-1 and TRBJ2-3; tentatively, D is TRBD1 or TRBD2 (5 bases each). Trimming shortened V by 3 bases and J by 2 bases, and 15 bases separated the two germline ends. This CDR3 contains 16 residues. The germline gives CDR1 MGHRA, CDR2 YSYEKL. The DNA of the CDR3 is TGCGCCAGCAGCCAGCGACGGGGCGGCATCACAGATACGCAGTATTTT. Translating it yields CASSQRRGGITDTQYF.

The chain joins TRBV20-1 to TRBJ2-1, with D possibly being TRBD1 (6 bases). The germline V gene encodes CDR1 DFQATT and CDR2 SNEGSKA (reference sequence). Trimming cost V 0 bases and J 8 bases, with 17 bases left between them. This CDR3 has 15 residues. The CDR3 loop reads CSARDGDNPNDEQFF. CDR3 nucleotide sequence: TGCAGTGCTAGAGATGGGGACAACCCTAACGATGAGCAGTTCTTC.

The genes are TRBV7-2 and TRBJ2-5; 13 bases map to TRBD2. The closer fit of TRBJ2-1 to the DNA end suggests the J call may be wrong. The CDR3 covers 14 residues. CDR1 is SGHTA, CDR2 FQGNSA, per germline. The CDR3: CASELAGGYNEQFF. CDR3 nucleotides: TGTGCCAGCGAACTAGCGGGAGGGTATAATGAGCAGTTCTTC.